This T cell receptor beta chain was recovered during a study of cytomegalovirus exposure and HLA in healthy donors (TCRdb year 2017). Study-wide context: An earlier analysis of approximately 640 of the donors reported more than 250 Gb of sequence data and 117 million unique TCR beta sequences from roughly 180 million T cells. About 280 gigabases of sequencing data and 70 million to 95 million unique TCR sequences made up an early release that covered roughly 670 HLA-typed donors. Among the roughly 380 genotyped donors, around 81% belonged to the genetic ancestry cluster associated with self-reported Caucasian donors. The aim of the study was to test whether cataloging public T cell receptors could identify signatures of past pathogen exposure. The T cell repertoires of 700 or so subjects were profiled by immunosequencing and related to cytomegalovirus serostatus. Along with the roughly 700-subject first cohort, a separate validation cohort of over a hundred different subjects was used. To predict cytomegalovirus infection status, the study brought together high-throughput TCR immunosequencing, statistical association of individual TCRs with disease status, and machine learning. In a later analysis, previously published TCR beta repertoires from about 640 donors were re-analyzed and high-resolution HLA genotyping was added so that TCR occurrence patterns could be studied. Rather than drawing on any new phenotypic data, the later analysis identified candidate immune exposures from TCR beta sequences and the way those sequences occurred across donors. An earlier analysis of 587 of the donors applied high-throughput TCR beta sequencing to assess whether each TCR beta V gene segment acted as functional or pseudogenic. Alongside the repertoire data, information on donor age, sex, ethnicity and CMV serostatus was compiled. In a later genetic analysis, genome-wide SNP genotypes for about three fifths of the roughly 670 donors were used, and that subset was treated as a discovery cohort. Every discovery cohort repertoire had been produced on one sequencing platform. HLA typing covered class I and class II loci at four-digit resolution. Typing coverage differed by locus: A, B, C, DRB1 and DQB1 were typed in roughly 620-640 donors, DQA1 in 500 to 550, DPA1 in 600 to 610, and DPB1 in just under 490. Because of strong linkage in the cohort, five DR-DQ haplotypes were treated as single units for association and clustering. Across approximately 400 genotyped donors of the cohort, an average of approximately 240,000 unique TCR beta nucleotide sequences per donor were sequenced, and approximately 17% of those sequences were non-productive.

A word on this clone: Its antigen is not yet known. Per-nucleotide qualities are absent, and no much larger clonotype sits a single base away.

The method was the immunoSEQ multiplex PCR assay. The multiplex PCR relied on a mix of 60 forward primers for TCR Vbeta segments and 13 reverse primers for TCR Jbeta segments. A multiplex PCR assay on genomic DNA amplified the CDR3 region of rearranged TCR beta genes. On the Illumina HiSeq System, the amplified TCR beta libraries were sequenced as 87-base-pair reads. The authors processed their data as follows. A later analysis counted approximately 76 million unique TCR beta chains across the 700 or so repertoires, and around 9.9 million of these chains were shared by at least two donors. A nearest-neighbor algorithm error-corrected the raw reads and collapsed the reads into unique sequences, merging closely related sequences to remove PCR and sequencing errors. CDR3 sequences were aligned to IMGT reference sequences to assign V, D and J gene segments. For a sequence to be retained, a match of at least six nucleotides was required to both a V gene segment and a J gene segment. A rearrangement was called productive if the CDR3 had no stop codons and remained in frame with V and J, and every other rearrangement was called non-productive. Following IMGT convention, CDR3 was defined as the stretch from the second conserved V-encoded cysteine up to the conserved J-encoded phenylalanine. The earlier analysis of 587 of the donors excluded sequences that lacked an unambiguous match to a single V gene segment. In an earlier analysis of 587 of the donors, a V segment was called functional when productive rearrangements were above 56.7%, and segregating when the standard deviation between donors exceeded 5%. A statistical classification framework was built for diagnosing cytomegalovirus status from the catalog of TCR beta chain sequences. In a later analysis, TCR nucleotide sequences were compared against IMGT/GENE-DB human TR gene sequences so that V and J genes could be assigned. Using the TCRdist pipeline, a later analysis assigned CDR3 sequences along with most-parsimonious VDJ recombination scenarios. A later analysis defined each TCR beta chain by its CDR3 amino acid sequence plus V-gene family, and excluded reads lacking a unique V-gene family. A later analysis removed 550 to 650 highly shared, low-generation-probability nucleotide sequences to deal with suspected cross-contamination and a sequencing artifact. A later analysis calculated a clonal expansion index for each public chain from normalized within-repertoire ranks of inferred template counts. Generation probabilities in a later analysis came from a VDJ recombination model fitted to out-of-frame rearrangements, and those results were checked against IGoR. A later analysis scored TCR-TCR, TCR-HLA and TCR-CMV co-occurrence with hypergeometric tests, applying a repertoire-size bias correction to TCR pairs. In a later analysis, false discovery rates were estimated by permuting HLA or CMV assignments 20 times. In a later analysis, co-occurring TCRs were grouped using DBSCAN, and TCRdist sequence similarity was added for clustering within HLA-allele-positive subsets. Repertoires with fewer than 30,000 or more than 120,000 public chains were left out of co-occurrence clustering, as were five repertoires with anomalous nucleotide sharing. TCRdb re-hosts the immuneACCESS table, in-frame sequences only. Its copies lack some clones; in the studies checked, an unresolved V gene accounts for under half of them, and the cause for the rest is not known. The V and J calls and clone size are taken from that table; D and trimming were inferred from the DNA. The sample table shows about 160,000 clones, and approximately 88% are seen once. About 0.9% of the sample is in the top ten clones.

Study-wide findings and limitations: Sequencing depth was assumed to be roughly uniform across donors in the presence/absence analyses, though that assumption may not hold. An earlier analysis of around 540 of the donors showed that most TCR beta V segments appeared in productive rearrangements either about 87% or about 30% of the time, which broadly matched IMGT annotations. A later analysis found that TCR association rates varied across HLA loci, with DRB1 alleles showing the most associated TCRs and HLA-C alleles the fewest. According to the authors, the approach could potentially be generalized to other disease states and immunological phenotypes. The cohort was sequenced for TCR beta chains only, and without alpha or paired-chain data the features that could be detected were limited. The earlier analysis of around 600 of the donors excluded some 16 rarely observed V segments, including chromosome 9 orphons, because counts were too low. Linkage disequilibrium might explain the correlated functional status among segregating V segments, but an unknown experimental factor could not be excluded. In a later analysis, most CMV-associated TCR beta chains were found to appear HLA-restricted, with HLA associations seemingly driven largely by CMV exposure. The only immune exposure information available for the cohort was CMV serostatus. The classifier was reported to diagnose cytomegalovirus status with high specificity and sensitivity in both the original cohort and the validation cohort. Some IMGT-functional V segments, including TRBV6-2 and TRBV6-3, could not be told apart with the 87-base-pair reads, so those segments were excluded. The study listed 150 to 200 TCR beta chains as associated with cytomegalovirus. A later analysis associated some 17,000 TCR beta sequences with specific HLA alleles at a false discovery rate of 0.05. An association between a missense DCLRE1C variant and V-gene and J-gene trimming of TCR beta chains was found in a later genetic analysis and replicated in an independent cohort. When HLA alleles, especially DR and DQ, strongly co-occurred, TCR associations were difficult to assign to individual alleles. A further reported finding was that TCR beta sequences accurately predicted the HLA-A and HLA-B alleles for most subjects in the first cohort. A later genetic analysis reported fewer N-insertions in productive TCRs among donors in an Asian-associated ancestry cluster than the roughly 640-donor mean. In vitro tests confirmed that a few of the cytomegalovirus-associated TCR beta chains recognize cytomegalovirus antigens. Most TCR sequences were seen in very few donors, while some public TCRs were found in many individuals. Several of the top co-occurrence clusters appeared to be linked to parvovirus B19, influenza, CMV and Epstein-Barr virus, according to a later analysis. Because some donors lacked HLA typing at each locus, the association tests relied only on the typed subset. A cluster of highly shared sequence variants was judged likely to be a technical artifact of the sequencing pipeline. In a later analysis, HLA-associated TCR beta chains showed more clonal expansion and lower generation probabilities than non-associated chains that were equally common.

The cohort comprised under 700 healthy bone marrow donors. All cohort members were sampled while nominally healthy, although unrecorded immune exposures were likely present. The donor was CMV seronegative and was included in the group of a few hundred seronegative cohort members. Each donor provided a peripheral blood sample, and peripheral blood mononuclear cells were used for TCR beta sequencing. The Qiagen DNeasy Blood Extraction Kit was used to extract genomic DNA from the blood cell samples. Relative to germline, V is 6 bases shorter and J is 1 base shorter, with 10 bases between their ends. The CDR3 runs 13 amino acids, cysteine and phenylalanine included. CDR3 DNA is the only sequence kept; it has 39 bases, read in frame from the first base. Taken from the germline V gene, the CDR1 and CDR2 loops are SQVTM and ANQGSEA.

The chain couples TRBV29-1 to TRBJ2-4, and perhaps TRBD2 as D gene, on 5 matching bases. The clonotype originates from a woman aged 25 to 39 in good health and CMV-seronegative. Sample: PBMCs. The DNA is TGCAGCGTCGAGGACTGGGCCAAAAACATTCAGTACTTC. Its translation is CSVEDWAKNIQYF.